This T cell receptor (beta chain) came from a study of breast tumors, draining lymph nodes, adjacent tissues. Study-level results: Compared with lymph nodes, tumors were less diverse; compared with nontumor tissue, more. That most tumor T cells come from lymph nodes remained unproven.

Breast cancer patients provided tissue from their axillary draining lymph nodes. About this clonotype: Its antigen remains unknown.

TCRdb redid the calling of the multiplex PCR reads with MiXCR, one entry per CDR3 protein. This table has about 170,000 distinct CDR3 sequences, roughly 35% appearing once. The sequenced sample consisted of axillary lymph node tissue. The source of this sequence is a female donor with breast cancer. Some clones in this sample may be carry-over from other donors' samples.

CDR3 DNA sequence: TGCGCCAGCAGCCGAACGGGACTTCAAACAGATACGCAGTATTTT. This sequence encodes CASSRTGLQTDTQYF. The chain links TRBV5-1 to TRBJ2-3, with D possibly matching TRBD2 (6 bases). Per germline, CDR1 SGHRS and CDR2 YFSETQ. V lost 4 bases and J 3 bases, leaving 15 bases between the germline ends. The CDR3 sequence is 15 residues long.